The clone carrying this T cell receptor (beta chain) has only a few counts. Its antigen is not identified. The source of the sample is a study of T cells after yellow fever vaccination. Background on the study: Libraries from low-cell-number fractions were prepared with the SMART-Seq v4 Ultra Low Input RNA kit.

TCRdb itself ran the 5' RACE reads through MiXCR, one entry per CDR3 protein. The table has around 200,000 distinct CDR3 sequences, about 10% seen once. With 3 bases clipped from V and 5 bases from J, the junction kept 6 bases outside the gene matches. The CDR3 extends over 14 amino acids. CDR1 and CDR2 (germline): SQVTM, ANQGSEA. Overall study findings and caveats: Among primary-vaccination clones, most reappeared after the booster, at 96% for CD4 and about 90% for CD8. Repertoires sorted by FACS could include abundant clonotypes that are contaminants from the bulk population.

The TCR sequence derives from a man aged 18 to 35 who received the YFV17D yellow fever vaccine. The V call is TRBV29-1, the J call TRBJ2-3; 9 bases match TRBD1. The sample consisted of CD8+ T cells sorted from PBMCs, taken 15 days after the yellow fever booster vaccination. The CDR3 DNA sequence: TGCAGCGTTGACGGGACAGGGATTGAAGATACGCAGTATTTT. The encoded protein is CSVDGTGIEDTQYF.